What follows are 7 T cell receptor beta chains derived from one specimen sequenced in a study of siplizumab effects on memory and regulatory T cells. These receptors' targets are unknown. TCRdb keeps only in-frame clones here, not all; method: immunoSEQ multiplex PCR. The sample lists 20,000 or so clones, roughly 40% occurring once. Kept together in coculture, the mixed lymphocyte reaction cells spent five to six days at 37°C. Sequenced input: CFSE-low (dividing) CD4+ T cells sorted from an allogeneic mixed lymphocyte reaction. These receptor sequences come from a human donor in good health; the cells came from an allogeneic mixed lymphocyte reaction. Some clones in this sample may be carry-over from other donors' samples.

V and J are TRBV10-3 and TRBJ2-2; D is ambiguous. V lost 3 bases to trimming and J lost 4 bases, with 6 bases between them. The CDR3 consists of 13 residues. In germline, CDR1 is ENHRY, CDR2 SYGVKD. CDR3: CAISDDPTGELFF. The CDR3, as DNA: TGTGCCATCAGTGATGACCCCACCGGGGAGCTGTTTTTT.

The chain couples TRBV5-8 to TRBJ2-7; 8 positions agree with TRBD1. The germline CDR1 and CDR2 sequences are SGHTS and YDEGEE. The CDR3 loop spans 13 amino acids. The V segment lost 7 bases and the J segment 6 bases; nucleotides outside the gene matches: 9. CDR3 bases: TGTGCCAGCGGGTCGGGACAGGTGGGCGAGCAGTACTTC. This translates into CASGSGQVGEQYF.

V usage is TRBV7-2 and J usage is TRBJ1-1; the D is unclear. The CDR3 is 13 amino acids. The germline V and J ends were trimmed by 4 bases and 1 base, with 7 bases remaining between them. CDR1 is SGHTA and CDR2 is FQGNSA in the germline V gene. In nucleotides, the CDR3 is TGTGCCAGCAGCTATACTGAGAACACTGAAGCTTTCTTT. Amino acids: CASSYTENTEAFF.

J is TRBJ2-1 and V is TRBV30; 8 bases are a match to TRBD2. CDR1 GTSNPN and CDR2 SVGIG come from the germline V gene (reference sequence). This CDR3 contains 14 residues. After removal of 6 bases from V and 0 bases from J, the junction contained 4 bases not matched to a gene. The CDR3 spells CACTGGSSYNEQFF. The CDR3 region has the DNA TGTGCCTGTACGGGGGGGAGCTCCTACAATGAGCAGTTCTTC.

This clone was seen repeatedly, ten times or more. CDR3 in DNA: TGTGCCATCAGTGTGGTCAGCTACAATGAGCAGTTCTTC. This gives the protein CAISVVSYNEQFF. The V gene is TRBV10-3, the J gene TRBJ2-1; unclear D gene. The germline CDR1 and CDR2 sequences are ENHRY and SYGVKD. This CDR3 contains 13 residues. Trimming removed 4 bases from V and 3 bases from J, with 7 bases in between.

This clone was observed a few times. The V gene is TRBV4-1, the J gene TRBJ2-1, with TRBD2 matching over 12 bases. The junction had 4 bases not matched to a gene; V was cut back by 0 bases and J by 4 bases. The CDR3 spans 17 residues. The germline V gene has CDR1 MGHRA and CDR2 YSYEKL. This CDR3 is CASSQDLAGGGYNEQFF. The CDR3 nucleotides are TGCGCCAGCAGCCAAGATCTAGCGGGAGGGGGATACAATGAGCAGTTCTTC.

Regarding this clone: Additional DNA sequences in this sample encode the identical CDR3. CDR3 in DNA: TGCGCCAGCAGCTTGGGAGGACAGGGTAACACTGAAGCTTTCTTT. It is translated as CASSLGGQGNTEAFF. The genes are TRBV5-1 and TRBJ1-1; 8 bases agree with TRBD1. Germline values: CDR1 SGHRS, CDR2 YFSETQ. V lost 0 bases and J lost 2; bases outside the gene matches: 3. This CDR3 spans 15 amino acids.